The 20 T cell receptor beta chains listed next were all sequenced from one sample in a study of blood T cell repertoires in COVID-19. The assay was immunoSEQ multiplex PCR, and TCRdb's table has in-frame clones only and misses some. The table shows about 41,000 clones, with 70% to 90% occurring only once. Sequenced: peripheral blood. Every receptor here comes from a human donor in a cohort sampled during active COVID-19.

The chain employs TRBV27 and TRBJ2-1, with 11 nucleotides matching TRBD2. The V segment lost 1 base and the J segment 8 bases; nucleotides outside the gene matches: 7. Germline V gene sequence: CDR1 MNHEY, CDR2 SMNVEV (reference sequence). The CDR3 has 16 residues. The CDR3: CASSLLLAGAVDEQFF. The CDR3 nucleotides read TGTGCCAGCAGTTTATTACTAGCGGGAGCGGTAGATGAGCAGTTCTTC.

The chain joins TRBV24-1 to TRBJ2-1, with 13 bases identical to TRBD2. Germline CDR1 and CDR2: KGHDR and SFDVKD. The J segment lost 8 bases and the V segment lost 2 bases, leaving 5 bases of the junction unmatched. This CDR3 comprises 16 residues. Here the CDR3 reads CATSDSTSGRGYEQFF. The CDR3 region has the DNA TGTGCCACCAGTGATTCAACTAGCGGGAGGGGATATGAGCAGTTCTTC.

This chain joins TRBV9 and TRBJ2-7; 9 bases line up with TRBD2. V dropped 3 bases and J dropped 3; count of bases not matched to a gene: 7. The CDR3 runs 15 residues. CDR1 is SGDLS, CDR2 YYNGEE, per germline. CDR3 region: CASSGSGSSLYEQYF. In DNA form, the CDR3 reads TGTGCCAGCAGCGGTAGCGGGAGCTCTCTCTACGAGCAGTACTTC.

The genes are TRBV15 and TRBJ2-1, with TRBD2 identical over 11 bases. Trimming removed 11 bases from V and 7 bases from J; junction bases left unmatched: 7. Germline CDR1 is LNHNV and CDR2 is YYDKDF (reference sequence). The CDR3 has 13 amino acids. The CDR3 sequence: CAPLAGGGNEQFF. The CDR3 region has the DNA TGTGCCCCTCTAGCGGGAGGAGGGAATGAGCAGTTCTTC.

The J gene is TRBJ2-3, the V gene TRBV14, with a weak D call TRBD2 (5 bases). Germline V gene sequence: CDR1 SGHDN, CDR2 FVKESK. V dropped 1 base and J dropped 10 bases, with 15 bases sitting between them. This CDR3 spans 14 amino acids. CDR3 coding DNA: TGTGCCAGCAGCCAAGTGGGAGTCAAGCTTGCGCAGTATTTT. Its protein is CASSQVGVKLAQYF. The entire variable domain, with the rest obtained from reference TRBV14 and TRBJ2-3, is as follows: EAGVTQFPSHSVIEKGQTVTLRCDPISGHDNLYWYRRVMGKEIKFLLHFVKESKQDESGMPNNRFLAERTGGTYSTLKVQPAELEDSGVYFCASSQVGVKLAQYFGPGTRLTVL.

This chain connects TRBV5-1 to TRBJ2-2; 15 positions agree with TRBD2. This CDR3 spans 17 amino acids. Germline loops: CDR1 SGHRS, CDR2 YFSETQ. The ends lost 4 bases at V and 1 base at J; junction bases unmatched: 2. The CDR3 DNA reads as TGCGCCAGCAGCACGGGACTAGCGGGAGGGAACACCGGGGAGCTGTTTTTT. It specifies CASSTGLAGGNTGELFF.

V usage is TRBV28 and J usage is TRBJ2-1; possibly TRBD2 for D (5 bases). The V end lost 2 bases, the J end lost 12 bases, and 17 bases lay between the germline ends. Per the germline V gene, CDR1 is MDHEN and CDR2 is SYDVKM. The CDR3 spans 14 residues. CDR3 coding DNA: TGTGCCAGCAGTTTAAATACGGACCGCGGGCCGCAGTTCTTC. It is translated as CASSLNTDRGPQFF.

This clone appeared a few times. The rearrangement uses TRBV28 and TRBJ1-1; D not certain. The length of the CDR3 is 12 residues. Germline V lookup: CDR1 MDHEN, CDR2 SYDVKM. Trimming left V 6 bases short and J 11 bases short, with 16 bases between. The CDR3 is CASSPGPPGAFF. Here the CDR3 DNA reads TGTGCCAGCAGCCCCGGACCGCCGGGGGCTTTCTTT.

The rearrangement uses TRBV28 and TRBJ1-6; tentatively, D is TRBD1 (5 bases). The length of the CDR3 is 18 residues. The V end lost 2 bases, the J end lost 0 bases, and 14 bases lay between the germline ends. Per the germline V gene, CDR1 is MDHEN and CDR2 is SYDVKM. The CDR3 DNA follows: TGTGCCAGCAGTTTACCCACAGGATCCATCTCCTATAATTCACCCCTCCACTTT. Translation gives CASSLPTGSISYNSPLHF. The complete variable domain, with remaining parts taken from reference TRBV28 and TRBJ1-6, reads DVKVTQSSRYLVKRTGEKVFLECVQDMDHENMFWYRQDPGLGLRLIYFSYDVKMKEKGDIPEGYSVSREKKERFSLILESASTNQTSMYLCASSLPTGSISYNSPLHFGNGTRLTVT.

This clone showed up just a few times. V usage is TRBV27 and J usage is TRBJ2-1, with 13 nucleotides matching TRBD2. The CDR3 loop spans 15 amino acids. V shed 5 bases, J shed 7 bases, and the junction held 5 bases outside the gene matches. Germline V gene sequence: CDR1 MNHEY, CDR2 SMNVEV (reference sequence). The CDR3 here is CASSPGTSGKNEQFF. The CDR3 coding sequence is TGTGCCAGCAGTCCAGGGACTAGCGGGAAAAATGAGCAGTTCTTC.

The sample holds one count of this clone. V is TRBV5-4 and J is TRBJ1-2; 7 bases align to TRBD1. Germline lookup yields CDR1 SGHNT and CDR2 YYREEE (reference sequence). After removal of 4 bases from V and 6 bases from J, the junction contained 9 bases not matched to a gene. The length of the CDR3 is 14 residues. The CDR3 DNA reads as TGTGCCAGCAGCCTATTAGACAGGGAGCATGGCTACACCTTC. Residues: CASSLLDREHGYTF. Using reference TRBV5-4 and TRBJ1-2 for the parts outside the CDR3, the full variable domain is ETGVTQSPTHLIKTRGQQVTLRCSSQSGHNTVSWYQQALGQGPQFIFQYYREEENGRGNFPPRFSGLQFPNYSSELNVNALELDDSALYLCASSLLDREHGYTFGSGTRLTVV.

The J gene is TRBJ2-5, the V gene TRBV7-7; perhaps TRBD1 as D (6 bases). V was pared by 5 bases and J by 4 bases, with 26 bases between. Germline loops: CDR1 SSHAT, CDR2 FNYEAQ (reference sequence). The length of the CDR3 is 18 residues. CDR3 in amino acids: CASSAAEGDRIFRETQYF. CDR3 nucleotides: TGTGCCAGCAGCGCCGCAGAGGGGGATAGGATTTTTCGAGAGACCCAGTACTTC.

CDR3 loop: CATSEGARPQHF. CDR3 nucleotide sequence: TGTGCCACCAGTGAGGGGGCTAGGCCCCAGCATTTT. J is TRBJ1-5 and V is TRBV24-1; perhaps TRBD1 as D (6 bases). The CDR3 totals 12 residues. Germline CDR1 is KGHDR and CDR2 is SFDVKD. Trimming pared 4 bases from V and 9 bases from J, leaving 9 bases between.

The rearrangement joins TRBV11-2 to TRBJ2-4, with TRBD2 matching over 9 bases. Germline lookup yields CDR1 SGHAT and CDR2 FQNNGV. Trimming took 5 bases from V and 8 from J; bases not matched to a gene: 13. The CDR3 spans 16 residues. The CDR3 nucleotides read TGTGCCAGCAGCCATAGCGGGAGTGGGTTTCAGCACATTCAGTACTTC. Residues: CASSHSGSGFQHIQYF. The full variable domain, in which reference TRBV11-2 and TRBJ2-4 provide the parts outside the CDR3, is EAGVAQSPRYKIIEKRQSVAFWCNPISGHATLYWYQQILGQGPKLLIQFQNNGVVDDSQLPKDRFSAERLKGVDSTLKIQPAKLEDSAVYLCASSHSGSGFQHIQYFGAGTRLSVL.

The chain carries TRBV7-9 and TRBJ2-5; 10 positions match TRBD1. This CDR3 is built from 16 residues. J gave up 5 bases and V 1 base, and 7 bases lay outside the gene matches. CDR1 is SEHNR, CDR2 FQNEAQ, per germline (reference sequence). The CDR3 loop reads CASSLVVTGGAETQYF. The CDR3 DNA reads as TGTGCCAGCAGCTTAGTGGTGACAGGGGGCGCGGAGACCCAGTACTTC.

This clone was detected once. The CDR3 here is CASSGDRGNEQYF. DNA of the CDR3: TGTGCCAGCAGTGGGGACAGGGGGAACGAGCAGTACTTC. This chain connects TRBV2 to TRBJ2-7; 11 nucleotides agree with TRBD1. This CDR3 has 13 residues. CDR1 SNHLY and CDR2 FYNNEI come from the germline V gene. V shed 4 bases, J shed 5 bases, and the junction held 1 base outside the gene matches. Filled out from reference TRBV2 and TRBJ2-7, the complete variable domain reads EPEVTQTPSHQVTQMGQEVILRCVPISNHLYFYWYRQILGQKVEFLVSFYNNEISEKSEIFDDQFSVERPDGSNFTLKIRSTKLEDSAMYFCASSGDRGNEQYFGPGTRLTVT.

The chain's CDR3 is CASSFGLPAQHF. CDR3 in DNA: TGTGCCAGCAGTTTTGGACTCCCGGCCCAGCATTTT. V usage is TRBV12-3 or TRBV12-4 and J usage is TRBJ1-5; D is uncertain. Trimming took 3 bases from V and 11 from J, leaving 11 bases between them. This CDR3 is built from 12 residues.

This rearrangement joins TRBV7-2 to TRBJ2-5, with D unclear. The germline gives CDR1 SGHTA, CDR2 FQGNSA. The CDR3 length is 13 residues. V was shortened by 1 base and J by 3 bases, with 6 bases between the two germline ends. CDR3: CASSLGVKETQYF. The CDR3 DNA sequence: TGTGCCAGCAGCTTAGGAGTTAAAGAGACCCAGTACTTC.

V is TRBV6-2 or TRBV6-3 and J is TRBJ2-3; 11 nucleotides line up with TRBD2. J gave up 1 base and V 4 bases, and 1 base lay outside the gene matches. CDR1 and CDR2 (germline): MNHEY, SVGEGT. The CDR3 sequence is 15 residues long. The CDR3 bases are TGTGCCAGCAGTTTGGGACTAGCGGGCACAGATACGCAGTATTTT. It encodes CASSLGLAGTDTQYF.

The chain combines TRBV7-3 with TRBJ2-1; 8 bases are a match to TRBD1. The CDR3 has 15 residues. The trim removed 2 bases at V and 9 bases at J, leaving 9 bases unmatched. The germline CDR1 and CDR2 sequences are SGHTA and FQGTGA. CDR3 residues: CASSLPGQGGSEQFF. The CDR3 DNA follows: TGTGCCAGCAGCTTACCCGGACAGGGAGGCTCTGAGCAGTTCTTC.